A selection of T cell receptor beta chains follows, all from one sample in a study of T cells expressing NK-cell markers. Reanalyzing the 5' RACE reads, TCRdb keeps one entry per CDR3 protein, without DNA. Its table lists several thousand distinct CDR3 sequences. The specimen was blood T cells: a sorted CD56 or NKG2C T cell subset, CD4+ or CD8+ T cells, or bulk PBMC T cells (not recorded which). The receptor set was obtained from a man aged 18-75 years in good health. Each CDR3 is given with its conserved first and last residue. Fields, in order: clone size, V gene, J gene, CDR3 protein. The size entry is marked missing in some rows and otherwise reads once, few, many or a size class.

>-|TRBV6-1|TRBJ1-2
CASSDGDGQLIYTF
>-|TRBV4-2|TRBJ2-7
CASSQESGSSYEQYF
>-|TRBV24-1|TRBJ2-3
CATSEGSTDTQYF
>-|TRBV6-5|TRBJ2-7
CASSYSRDGPYEQYF
>-|TRBV6-2/TRBV6-3|TRBJ2-6
CASSFDSSGANVLTF
>-|TRBV15|TRBJ2-7
CATSRDLPYEQYF
>-|TRBV25-1|TRBJ2-7
CASSGQSEQYF
>-|TRBV29-1|TRBJ2-5
CSVDVVQETQYF
>-|TRBV29-1|TRBJ2-3
CSVVGLAGSTDTQYF
>-|TRBV6-1|TRBJ1-6
CASTRGHRVSPLHF
>-|TRBV6-1|TRBJ2-7
CASSELTVHEQYF
>-|TRBV20-1|TRBJ2-7
CSARNLAGEVSEQYF
>-|TRBV28|TRBJ2-4
CASSPTVGTIQYF
>-|TRBV5-6|TRBJ2-5
CASSLATSWPGETQYF
>-|TRBV4-2|TRBJ1-2
CASSQDWGDRANYGYTF
>-|TRBV28|TRBJ2-2
CASTSGGRVTGELFF
>-|TRBV20-1|TRBJ1-1
CSADRGPTEAFF
>-|TRBV6-4|TRBJ2-2
CASSDFAGGNTGELFF
>-|TRBV6-1|TRBJ2-1
CASRRGQGLNNEQFF
>medium-sized|TRBV2|TRBJ2-3
CASSGVVADSTDTQYF
>-|TRBV6-1|TRBJ1-3
CASSEAIGSAGNTIYF